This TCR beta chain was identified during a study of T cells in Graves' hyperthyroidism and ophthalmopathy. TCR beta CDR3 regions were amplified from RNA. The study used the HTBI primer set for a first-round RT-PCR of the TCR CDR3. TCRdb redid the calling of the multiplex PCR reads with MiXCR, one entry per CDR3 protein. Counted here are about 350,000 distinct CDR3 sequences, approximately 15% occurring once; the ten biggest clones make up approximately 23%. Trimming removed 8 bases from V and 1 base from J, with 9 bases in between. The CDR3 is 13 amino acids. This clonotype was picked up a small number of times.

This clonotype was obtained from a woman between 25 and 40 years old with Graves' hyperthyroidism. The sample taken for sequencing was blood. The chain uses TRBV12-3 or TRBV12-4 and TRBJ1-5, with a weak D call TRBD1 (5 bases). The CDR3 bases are TGTGCCAGCTTCGGGGGGAGCAATCAGCCCCAGCATTTT. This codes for CASFGGSNQPQHF.